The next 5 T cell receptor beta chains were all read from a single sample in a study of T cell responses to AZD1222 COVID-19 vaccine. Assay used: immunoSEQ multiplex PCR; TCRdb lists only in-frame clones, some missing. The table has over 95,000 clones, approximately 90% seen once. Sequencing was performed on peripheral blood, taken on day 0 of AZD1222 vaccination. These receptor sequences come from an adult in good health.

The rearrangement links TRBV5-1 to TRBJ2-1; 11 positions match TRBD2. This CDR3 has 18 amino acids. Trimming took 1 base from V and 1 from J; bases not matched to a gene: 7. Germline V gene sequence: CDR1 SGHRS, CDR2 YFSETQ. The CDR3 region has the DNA TGCGCCAGCAGCTTGCCGAAAACTAGCGGGGGATCCTACAATGAGCAGTTCTTC. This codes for CASSLPKTSGGSYNEQFF. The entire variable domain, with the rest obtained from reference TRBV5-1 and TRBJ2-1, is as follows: KAGVTQTPRYLIKTRGQQVTLSCSPISGHRSVSWYQQTPGQGLQFLFEYFSETQRNKGNFPGRFSGRQFSNSRSEMNVSTLELGDSALYLCASSLPKTSGGSYNEQFFGPGTRLTVL.

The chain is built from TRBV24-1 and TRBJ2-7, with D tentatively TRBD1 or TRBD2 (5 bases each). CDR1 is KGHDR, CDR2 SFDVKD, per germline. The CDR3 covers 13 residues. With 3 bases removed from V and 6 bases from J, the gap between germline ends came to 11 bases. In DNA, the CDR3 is TGTGCCACCAGTGATCGGGACGTTTTCGAGCAGTACTTC. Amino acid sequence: CATSDRDVFEQYF.

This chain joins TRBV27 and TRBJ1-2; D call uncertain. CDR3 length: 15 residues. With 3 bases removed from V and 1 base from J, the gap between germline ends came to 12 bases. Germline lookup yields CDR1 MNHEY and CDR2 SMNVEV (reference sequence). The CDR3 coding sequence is TGTGCCAGCAGTTTGCTGACTAATGTTAACTATGGCTACACCTTC. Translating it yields CASSLLTNVNYGYTF.

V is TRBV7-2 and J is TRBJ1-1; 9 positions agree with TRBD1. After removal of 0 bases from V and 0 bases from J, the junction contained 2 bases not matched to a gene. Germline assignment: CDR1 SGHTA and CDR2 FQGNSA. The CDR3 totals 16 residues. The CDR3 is CASSLAQGAMNTEAFF. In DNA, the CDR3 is TGTGCCAGCAGCTTAGCACAGGGGGCGATGAACACTGAAGCTTTCTTT.

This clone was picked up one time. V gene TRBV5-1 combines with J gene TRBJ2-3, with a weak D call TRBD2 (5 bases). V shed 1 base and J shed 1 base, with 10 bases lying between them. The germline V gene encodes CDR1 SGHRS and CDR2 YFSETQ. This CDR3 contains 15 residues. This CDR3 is CASSLRGLGTDTQYF. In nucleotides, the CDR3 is TGCGCCAGCAGCTTGCGAGGGTTAGGCACAGATACGCAGTATTTT. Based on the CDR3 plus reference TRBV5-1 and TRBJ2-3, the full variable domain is KAGVTQTPRYLIKTRGQQVTLSCSPISGHRSVSWYQQTPGQGLQFLFEYFSETQRNKGNFPGRFSGRQFSNSRSEMNVSTLELGDSALYLCASSLRGLGTDTQYFGPGTRLTVL.